This T cell receptor (beta chain) was sequenced in a study of early T cells in non-severe SARS-CoV-2 infection. Study overall: Chains were not paired, and sequencing was done on bulk RNA from unsorted whole blood.

Per the germline V gene, CDR1 is SQVTM and CDR2 is ANQGSEA. This CDR3 has 14 residues. With 7 bases removed from V and 0 bases from J, the gap between germline ends came to 13 bases. Unique molecular identifiers were affixed to single, distinct cDNA molecules. TCRdb re-called the 5' RACE reads with MiXCR, one entry per CDR3 protein. The sample has tens of thousands of distinct CDR3 sequences, under 13% seen once. The source of this sequence is an adult who was a healthcare worker with PCR-confirmed SARS-CoV-2 infection or an uninfected control (not recorded which). The chain carries TRBV29-1 and TRBJ1-5, with D possibly matching TRBD1 (5 bases). Sequencing used whole blood. This CDR3 reads CSAAGGNSNQPQHF. The CDR3, as DNA: TGCAGCGCCGCCGGGGGAAATAGCAATCAGCCCCAGCATTTT.